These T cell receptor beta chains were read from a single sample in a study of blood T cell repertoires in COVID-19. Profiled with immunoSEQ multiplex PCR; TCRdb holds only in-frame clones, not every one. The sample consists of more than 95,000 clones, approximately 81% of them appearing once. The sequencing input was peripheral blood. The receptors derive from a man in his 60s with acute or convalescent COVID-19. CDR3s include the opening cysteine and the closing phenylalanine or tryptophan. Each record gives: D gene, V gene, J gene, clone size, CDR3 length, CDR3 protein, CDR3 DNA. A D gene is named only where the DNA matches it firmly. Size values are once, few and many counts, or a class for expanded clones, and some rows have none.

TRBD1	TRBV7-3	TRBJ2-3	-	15	CASSLQGVPTDTQYF	TGTGCCAGCAGCCTACAGGGGGTACCCACAGATACGCAGTATTTT
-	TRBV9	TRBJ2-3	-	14	CASSVLPGTDTQYF	TGTGCCAGCAGCGTACTTCCGGGGACAGATACGCAGTATTTT
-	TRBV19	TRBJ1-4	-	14	CASSIRQGNEKLFF	TGTGCCAGTAGTATTAGGCAGGGAAACGAAAAACTGTTTTTT
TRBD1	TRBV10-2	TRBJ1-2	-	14	CASSDTGVNYGYTF	TGCGCCAGCAGTGACACAGGGGTGAACTATGGCTACACCTTC
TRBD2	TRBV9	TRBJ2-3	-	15	CASSVSGGASDTQYF	TGTGCCAGCAGCGTAAGCGGGGGGGCCTCGGATACGCAGTATTTT
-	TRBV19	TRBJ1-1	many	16	CASSIGGGLVNTEAFF	TGTGCCAGTAGTATTGGGGGGGGGCTAGTGAACACTGAAGCTTTCTTT
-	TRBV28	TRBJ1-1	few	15	CASSTLSGGVTEAFF	TGTGCCAGCAGCACCCTTTCCGGGGGGGTCACTGAAGCTTTCTTT
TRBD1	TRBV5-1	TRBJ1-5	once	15	CASSPGGTGDQPQHF	TGCGCCAGCAGCCCTGGGGGGACAGGTGATCAGCCCCAGCATTTT
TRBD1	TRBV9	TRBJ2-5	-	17	CASSEGGRTGDQETQYF	TGTGCCAGCAGCGAGGGGGGACGGACAGGGGACCAAGAGACCCAGTACTTC
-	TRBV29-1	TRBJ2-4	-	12	CSVVRTNNIQYF	TGCAGCGTTGTAAGGACTAATAACATTCAGTACTTC
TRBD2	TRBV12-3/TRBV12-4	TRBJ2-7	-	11	CASSLEGLALF	TGTGCCAGCAGTTTAGAGGGACTAGCACTCTTC
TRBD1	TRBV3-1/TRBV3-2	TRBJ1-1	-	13	CASRRDSNTEAFF	TGTGCCAGCAGAAGGGACAGCAACACTGAAGCTTTCTTT
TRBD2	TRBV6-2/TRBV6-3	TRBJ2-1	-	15	CASSRGLAGGKEQFF	TGTGCCAGCAGTCGCGGACTAGCGGGGGGGAAGGAGCAGTTCTTC
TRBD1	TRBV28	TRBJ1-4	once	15	CASSPGGTENEKLFF	TGTGCCAGCAGTCCGGGGGGGACAGAGAATGAAAAACTGTTTTTT
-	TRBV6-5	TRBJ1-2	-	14	CASSSRYRNNGYTF	TGTGCCAGCAGTTCCCGATACAGGAATAATGGCTACACCTTC
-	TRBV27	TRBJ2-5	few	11	CASSPQETQYF	TGTGCCAGCAGTCCTCAAGAGACCCAGTACTTC
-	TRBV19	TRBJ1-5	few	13	CASSPGQNQPQHF	TGTGCCAGTAGCCCAGGACAGAATCAGCCCCAGCATTTT
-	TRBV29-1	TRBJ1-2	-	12	CSVENRSYGYTF	TGCAGCGTTGAAAACAGAAGCTATGGCTACACCTTC
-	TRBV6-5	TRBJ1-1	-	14	CASSWGTSNTEAFF	TGTGCCAGCAGCTGGGGCACCTCGAACACTGAAGCTTTCTTT
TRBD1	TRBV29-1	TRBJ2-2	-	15	CSAYTGGVGTGELFF	TGCAGCGCTTATACAGGGGGCGTAGGCACCGGGGAGCTGTTTTTT
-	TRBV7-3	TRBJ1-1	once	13	CASSSRRDTEAFF	TGTGCCAGCAGCTCAAGGAGGGACACTGAAGCTTTCTTT
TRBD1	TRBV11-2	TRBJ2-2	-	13	CASSLGQAGELFF	TGTGCCAGCAGCTTGGGACAGGCCGGGGAGCTGTTTTTT
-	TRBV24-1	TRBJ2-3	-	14	CATSLRLGAPTQYF	TGTGCCACCAGTCTCCGCCTGGGCGCCCCAACGCAGTATTTT
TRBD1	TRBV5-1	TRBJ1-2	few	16	CASSLAPGTGNGGYTF	TGCGCCAGCAGCTTGGCCCCCGGGACAGGGAACGGCGGCTACACCTTC
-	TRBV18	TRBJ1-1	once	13	CASSPTVLSEAFF	TGTGCCAGCTCACCTACAGTTCTATCTGAAGCTTTCTTT
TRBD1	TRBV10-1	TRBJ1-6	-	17	CASSLLTGGAGNSPLHF	TGCGCCAGCAGTCTTTTGACAGGGGGCGCAGGGAATTCACCCCTCCACTTT
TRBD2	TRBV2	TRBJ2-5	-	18	CASSVYGGGRDGQETQYF	TGTGCCAGCAGCGTATACGGAGGCGGGAGGGATGGACAAGAGACCCAGTACTTC